This entry features one T cell receptor (beta chain) sequence. The CDR3 sequence is 13 residues long. Germline V gene data show CDR1 as KGHDR and CDR2 as SFDVKD. The V end was cut by 3 bases, the J end by 0 bases, with 2 bases between. This specimen belongs to a study of blood T cell repertoires in COVID-19. Clones were sequenced by immunoSEQ multiplex PCR, and TCRdb holds only the in-frame ones, with some missing. The data show approximately 250,000 clones, with around 88% seen just once and more than 0.95% held by the top ten. Recruitment covered roughly 22 US areas and drew participants whose ages spanned roughly 18 to 100 years.

This sequence originates from a woman between 35 and 50 years old with acute COVID-19. Sequenced sample: PBMCs or T cells enriched from blood (not recorded which). The V and J genes are TRBV24-1 and TRBJ1-5; D is unresolved. The CDR3 reads CATSDHSNQPQHF. CDR3 bases: TGTGCCACCAGTGATCATAGCAATCAGCCCCAGCATTTT.